Each of the 7 T cell receptor beta chains below was sequenced from the same sample in a study of cytomegalovirus exposure and HLA in healthy donors. PCR employed 60 Vbeta and 13 Jbeta primers. The repertoire was sequenced with immunoSEQ multiplex PCR; TCRdb's copy has only in-frame clones and lacks some. The data show roughly 98,000 clones, roughly 58% seen once. The material sequenced was PBMCs. These receptors were obtained from a woman under 40 in good health and CMV-seropositive.

The V gene is TRBV7-6, the J gene TRBJ1-1; D is unresolved. The CDR3 has 14 residues. Germline values: CDR1 SGHVS, CDR2 FNYEAQ. Trimming left V 2 bases short and J 1 base short, with 8 bases between. The CDR3 DNA sequence: TGTGCCAGCAGCTTAATAGGAGGGAACACTGAAGCTTTCTTT. This translates into CASSLIGGNTEAFF.

The count of this clone is one. This chain uses TRBV29-1 with TRBJ1-4; 7 bases fit TRBD1. V lost 0 bases to trimming and J lost 7 bases; unmatched junction nucleotides: 5. Per the germline V gene, CDR1 is SQVTM and CDR2 is ANQGSEA. The CDR3 totals 14 residues. Written as DNA, the CDR3 is TGCAGCGTTGAAGATTTCAGGGGGGCTGAAAAACTGTTTTTT. Its protein is CSVEDFRGAEKLFF.

The V gene is TRBV7-2, the J gene TRBJ2-2, with D perhaps matching TRBD2 (6 bases). The CDR3 has 17 residues. Trimming cost V 5 bases and J 0 bases, with 16 bases left between them. From germline, CDR1 is SGHTA and CDR2 FQGNSA. CDR3 sequence (DNA): TGTGCCAGCAGCAAAAGGGCTAGCGTTTCGAACACCGGGGAGCTGTTTTTT. This gives the protein CASSKRASVSNTGELFF.

V is TRBV5-1 and J is TRBJ2-7; weak D call: TRBD2 (6 bases). With 5 bases removed from V and 1 base from J, the gap between germline ends came to 10 bases. The CDR3 is 13 residues long. The germline CDR1 and CDR2 sequences are SGHRS and YFSETQ. CDR3 sequence (DNA): TGCGCCAGCAGTGTGGACTATTCCTACGAGCAGTACTTC. Its protein is CASSVDYSYEQYF.

V and J are TRBV7-8 and TRBJ1-1; possibly TRBD1 for D (5 bases). Germline V lookup: CDR1 SGHVS, CDR2 FQNEAQ. V was cut by 1 base and J by 5 bases, with 17 bases left in between. CDR3 size: 16 residues. CDR3 amino acids: CASSLGGVGDGTEAFF. CDR3 nucleotides: TGTGCCAGCAGCTTAGGGGGGGTAGGGGACGGGACTGAAGCTTTCTTT.

This clone appeared once. This chain connects TRBV4-1 to TRBJ1-2; 9 bases line up with TRBD1. V shed 4 bases, J shed 4 bases, and the junction held 13 bases outside the gene matches. This CDR3 is built from 17 residues. Per the germline V gene, CDR1 is MGHRA and CDR2 is YSYEKL. The CDR3 protein is CASSPNPGTGLSYGYTF. CDR3 DNA: TGCGCCAGCAGCCCAAACCCCGGGACAGGGCTCTCCTATGGCTACACCTTC.

This clone was seen once. This sequence joins TRBV15 and TRBJ1-3; D is unclear. Germline V lookup: CDR1 LNHNV, CDR2 YYDKDF (reference sequence). V was trimmed by 8 bases and J by 0 bases, leaving 8 bases between them. The CDR3 extends over 13 amino acids. CDR3 residues: CATASNSGNTIYF. The DNA of the CDR3 is TGTGCCACCGCTAGTAACTCTGGAAACACCATATATTTT. The whole variable domain, filled in from reference TRBV15 and TRBJ1-3, reads DAMVIQNPRYQVTQFGKPVTLSCSQTLNHNVMYWYQQKSSQAPKLLFHYYDKDFNNEADTPDNFQSRRPNTSFCFLDIRSPGLGDTAMYLCATASNSGNTIYFGEGSWLTVV.